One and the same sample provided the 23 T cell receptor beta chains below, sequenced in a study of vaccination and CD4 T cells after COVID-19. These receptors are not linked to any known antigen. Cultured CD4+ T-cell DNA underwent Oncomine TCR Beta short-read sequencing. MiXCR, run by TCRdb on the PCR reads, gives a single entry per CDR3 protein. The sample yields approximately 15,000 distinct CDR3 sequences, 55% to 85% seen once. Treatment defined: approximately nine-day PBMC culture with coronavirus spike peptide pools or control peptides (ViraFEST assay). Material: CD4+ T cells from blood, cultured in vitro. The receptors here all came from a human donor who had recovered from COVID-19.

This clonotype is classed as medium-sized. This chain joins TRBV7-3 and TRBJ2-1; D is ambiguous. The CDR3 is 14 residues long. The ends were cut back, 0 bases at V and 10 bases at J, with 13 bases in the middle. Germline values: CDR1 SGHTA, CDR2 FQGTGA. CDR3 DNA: TGTGCCAGCAGCTTAACGACAAGTTCCGACGAGCAGTTCTTC. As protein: CASSLTTSSDEQFF.

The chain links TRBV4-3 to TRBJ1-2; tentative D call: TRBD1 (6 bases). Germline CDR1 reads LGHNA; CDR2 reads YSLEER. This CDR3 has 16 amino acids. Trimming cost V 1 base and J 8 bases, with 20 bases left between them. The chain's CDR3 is CASSQVSTGRSGGYTF. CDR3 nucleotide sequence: TGCGCCAGCAGCCAAGTGTCTACAGGGAGGTCGGGGGGCTACACCTTC.

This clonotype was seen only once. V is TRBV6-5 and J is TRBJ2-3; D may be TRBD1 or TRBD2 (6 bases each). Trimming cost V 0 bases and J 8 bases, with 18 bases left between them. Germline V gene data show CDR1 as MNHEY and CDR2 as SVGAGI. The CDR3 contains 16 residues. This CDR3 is CASSYSRGAGDATQYF. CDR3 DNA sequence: TGTGCCAGCAGTTACTCGAGGGGGGCCGGGGATGCTACGCAGTATTTT.

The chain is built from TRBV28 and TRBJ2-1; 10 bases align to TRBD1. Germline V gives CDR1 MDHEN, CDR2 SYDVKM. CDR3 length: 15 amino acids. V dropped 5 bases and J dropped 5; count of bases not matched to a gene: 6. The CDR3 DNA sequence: TGTGCCAGCAGTCAGGGACAGGGGATCCACAATGAGCAGTTCTTC. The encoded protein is CASSQGQGIHNEQFF.

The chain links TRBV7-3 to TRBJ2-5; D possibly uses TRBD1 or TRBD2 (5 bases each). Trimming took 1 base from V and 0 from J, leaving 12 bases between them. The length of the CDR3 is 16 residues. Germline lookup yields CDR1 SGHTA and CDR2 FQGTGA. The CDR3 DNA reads TGTGCCAGCAGCTTAAGGGGCGTGGGACACCAAGAGACCCAGTACTTC. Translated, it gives CASSLRGVGHQETQYF.

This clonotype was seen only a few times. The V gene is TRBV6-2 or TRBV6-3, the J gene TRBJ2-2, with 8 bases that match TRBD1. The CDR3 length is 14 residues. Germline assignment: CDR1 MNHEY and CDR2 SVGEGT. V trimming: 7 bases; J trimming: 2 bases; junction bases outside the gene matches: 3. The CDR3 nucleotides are TGTGCCAGCAAACAGGGGGGAAACACCGGGGAGCTGTTTTTT. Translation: CASKQGGNTGELFF.

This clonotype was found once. The CDR3 spells CASSLLVGRTAYEQYF. Written as DNA, the CDR3 is TGTGCCAGCAGCTTATTGGTAGGGCGAACTGCCTACGAGCAGTACTTC. J is TRBJ2-7 and V is TRBV11-2; unclear D gene. This CDR3 has 16 amino acids. The germline gives CDR1 SGHAT, CDR2 FQNNGV. The V and J ends lost 2 bases and 2 bases respectively, with 16 bases between them.

The CDR3 spells CASSQEPRVGSPPFF. In nucleotides, the CDR3 is TGCGCCAGCAGCCAAGAACCCCGCGTCGGGTCCCCGCCTTTCTTT. The V and J genes are TRBV4-3 and TRBJ1-1, with no clear D. Deletions cut 0 bases from V and 12 bases from J, with 20 bases between. Germline V gene lookup returns CDR1 LGHNA and CDR2 YSLEER. This CDR3 spans 15 amino acids.

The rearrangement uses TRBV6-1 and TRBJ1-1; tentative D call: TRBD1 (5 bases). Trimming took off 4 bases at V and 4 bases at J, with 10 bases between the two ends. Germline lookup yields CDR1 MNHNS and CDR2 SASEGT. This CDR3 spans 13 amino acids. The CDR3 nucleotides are TGTGCCAGCAGTGTGCAGGGAGTCACTGAAGCTTTCTTT. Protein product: CASSVQGVTEAFF.

CDR3 DNA: TGTGCCAGTACCTCAGCGGGGGGCCGGGGAACTGAAGCTTTCTTT. This encodes CASTSAGGRGTEAFF. The chain carries TRBV19 and TRBJ1-1, with D perhaps TRBD1 (6 bases). CDR1 is LNHDA, CDR2 SQIVND, per germline (reference sequence). V lost 7 bases and J lost 5, with 20 bases in between. CDR3 length: 15 amino acids.

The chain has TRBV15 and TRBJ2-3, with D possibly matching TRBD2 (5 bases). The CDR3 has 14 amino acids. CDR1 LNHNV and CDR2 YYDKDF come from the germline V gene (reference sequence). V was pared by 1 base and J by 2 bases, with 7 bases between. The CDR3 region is CATSRGLATDTQYF. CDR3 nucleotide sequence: TGTGCCACCAGCAGAGGGCTAGCCACAGATACGCAGTATTTT. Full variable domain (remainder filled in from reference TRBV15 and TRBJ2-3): DAMVIQNPRYQVTQFGKPVTLSCSQTLNHNVMYWYQQKSSQAPKLLFHYYDKDFNNEADTPDNFQSRRPNTSFCFLDIRSPGLGDTAMYLCATSRGLATDTQYFGPGTRLTVL.

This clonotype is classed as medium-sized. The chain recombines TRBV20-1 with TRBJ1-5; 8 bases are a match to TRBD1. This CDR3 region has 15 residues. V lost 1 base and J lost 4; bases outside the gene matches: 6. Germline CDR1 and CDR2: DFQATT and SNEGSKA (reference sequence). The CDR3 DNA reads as TGCAGTGCTAGAGGGCAAGGACAGGGTAATCAGCCCCAGCATTTT. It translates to CSARGQGQGNQPQHF.

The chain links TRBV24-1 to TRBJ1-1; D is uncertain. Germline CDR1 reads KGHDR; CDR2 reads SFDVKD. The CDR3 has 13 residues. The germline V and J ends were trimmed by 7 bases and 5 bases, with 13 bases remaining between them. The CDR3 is CATRNRGETEAFF. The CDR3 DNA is TGTGCCACCAGGAACCGTGGGGAAACTGAAGCTTTCTTT.

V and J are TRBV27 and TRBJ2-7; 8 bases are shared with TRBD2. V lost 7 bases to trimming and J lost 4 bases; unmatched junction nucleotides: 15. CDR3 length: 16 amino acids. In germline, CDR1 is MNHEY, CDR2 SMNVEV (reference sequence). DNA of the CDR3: TGTGCCAGCACCTGTCTACTGGGCGGGAGGTATTACGAGCAGTACTTC. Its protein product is CASTCLLGGRYYEQYF.

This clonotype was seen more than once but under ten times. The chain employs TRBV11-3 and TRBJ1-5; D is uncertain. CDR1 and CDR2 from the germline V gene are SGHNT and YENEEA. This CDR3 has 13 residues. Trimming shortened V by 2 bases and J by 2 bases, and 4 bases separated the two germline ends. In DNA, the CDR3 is TGTGCCAGCAGCTTACAGGGCAATCAGCCCCAGCATTTT. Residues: CASSLQGNQPQHF.

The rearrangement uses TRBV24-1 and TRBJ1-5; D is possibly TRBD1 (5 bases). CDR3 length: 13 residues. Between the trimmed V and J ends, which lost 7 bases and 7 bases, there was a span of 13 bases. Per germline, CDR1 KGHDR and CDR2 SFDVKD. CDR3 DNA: TGTGCCACCAGAGCAGGGTCTAGGCAGCCCCAGCATTTT. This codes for CATRAGSRQPQHF.

CDR3 nucleotide sequence: TGTGCCAGTACCCGGGACAGGGGGCCTAATCAGCCCCAGCATTTT. Residues: CASTRDRGPNQPQHF. The chain uses TRBV19 and TRBJ1-5; 12 bases agree with TRBD1. The germline CDR1 and CDR2 sequences are LNHDA and SQIVND (reference sequence). This CDR3 comprises 15 residues. V was pared by 7 bases and J by 4 bases, with 5 bases of the junction left unmatched.

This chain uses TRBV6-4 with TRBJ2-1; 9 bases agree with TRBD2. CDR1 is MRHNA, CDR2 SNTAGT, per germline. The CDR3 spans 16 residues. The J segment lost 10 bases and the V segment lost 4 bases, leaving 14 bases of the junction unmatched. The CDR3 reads CASSAVASGVRREQFF. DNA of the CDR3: TGTGCCAGCAGTGCCGTCGCTAGCGGGGTCCGGAGGGAGCAGTTCTTC.

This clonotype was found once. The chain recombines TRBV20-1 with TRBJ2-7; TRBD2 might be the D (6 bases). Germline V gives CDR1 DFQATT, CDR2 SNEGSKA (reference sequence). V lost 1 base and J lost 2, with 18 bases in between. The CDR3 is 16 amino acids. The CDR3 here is CSARGGVGNPTYEQYF. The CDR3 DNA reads TGCAGTGCTAGAGGGGGGGTAGGCAATCCCACCTACGAGCAGTACTTC.

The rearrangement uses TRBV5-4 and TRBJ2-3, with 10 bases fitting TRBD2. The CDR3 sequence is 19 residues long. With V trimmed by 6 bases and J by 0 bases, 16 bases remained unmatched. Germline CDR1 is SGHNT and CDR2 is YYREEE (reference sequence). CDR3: CASTAQSSGRRLSTDTQYF. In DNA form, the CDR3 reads TGTGCCAGCACCGCCCAAAGTAGCGGGAGGAGGCTTAGCACAGATACGCAGTATTTT.

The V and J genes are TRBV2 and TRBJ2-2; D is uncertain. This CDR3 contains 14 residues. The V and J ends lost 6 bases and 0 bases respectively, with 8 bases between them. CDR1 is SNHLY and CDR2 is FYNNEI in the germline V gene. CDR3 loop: CASRSATNTGELFF. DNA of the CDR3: TGTGCCAGCAGGAGCGCTACGAACACCGGGGAGCTGTTTTTT.

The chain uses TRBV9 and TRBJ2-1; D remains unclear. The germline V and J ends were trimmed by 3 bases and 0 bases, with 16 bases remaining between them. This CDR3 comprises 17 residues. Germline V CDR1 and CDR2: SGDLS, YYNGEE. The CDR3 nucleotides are TGTGCCAGCAGCGCCCCGGTACGAGGCCCCTCCTACAATGAGCAGTTCTTC. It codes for CASSAPVRGPSYNEQFF.

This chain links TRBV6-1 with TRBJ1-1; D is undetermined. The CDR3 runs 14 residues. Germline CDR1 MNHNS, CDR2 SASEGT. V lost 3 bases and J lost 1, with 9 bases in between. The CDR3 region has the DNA TGTGCCAGCAGTGAGGATCGGAGGAACACTGAAGCTTTCTTT. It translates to CASSEDRRNTEAFF.